A selection of T cell receptor beta chains follows, all from one sample in a study of blood T cell repertoires in COVID-19. Clones were read by immunoSEQ multiplex PCR, and TCRdb kept only the in-frame ones, dropping some. The repertoire consists of approximately 200,000 clones, with 80% to 90% occurring once and the leading ten covering approximately 4.8%. Sequencing was carried out using PBMCs or T cells enriched from blood (not recorded which). The origin of the receptors is a woman in her thirties who had been exposed to COVID-19. Both conserved end residues are part of each CDR3. D genes are given only for firm matches. Where a row states a size, it is once, few, many or the class of an expanded clone; other rows omit it.

clone_size	cdr3_length	d_call	j_call	v_call	cdr3_aa	cdr3_nt
-	16	-	TRBJ2-2	TRBV19	CASSIWGRVETGELFF	TGTGCCAGTAGTATATGGGGCAGGGTAGAAACCGGGGAGCTGTTTTTT
once	15	-	TRBJ2-5	TRBV12-5	CASGGQGTYQETQYF	TGTGCTAGTGGAGGCCAGGGCACGTACCAAGAGACCCAGTACTTC
-	15	TRBD1	TRBJ1-6	TRBV7-3	CASSARGTGGSPLHF	TGTGCCAGCAGCGCTCGTGGGACAGGCGGATCACCCCTCCACTTT
-	12	-	TRBJ2-7	TRBV25-1	CASSREGYEQYF	TGTGCCAGCAGCAGAGAGGGTTACGAGCAGTACTTC
-	17	-	TRBJ1-2	TRBV5-1	CASSPPPLDGANYGYTF	TGCGCCAGCAGCCCACCGCCTTTGGACGGGGCTAACTATGGCTACACCTTC
-	14	-	TRBJ1-4	TRBV11-1	CASSFNGMGEKLFF	TGTGCCAGCAGCTTTAACGGGATGGGAGAAAAACTGTTTTTT
once	13	TRBD1	TRBJ1-2	TRBV19	CASSPGTGMGYTF	TGTGCCAGTAGTCCAGGGACAGGGATGGGCTACACCTTC
-	14	TRBD1	TRBJ1-3	TRBV6-5	CASTDRGLGNTIYF	TGTGCCAGCACCGACAGGGGCTTAGGAAACACCATATATTTT
once	22	-	TRBJ1-5	TRBV21-1	CASSKNPETGYPMFDSNQPQHF	TGTGCCAGCAGCAAAAACCCAGAAACAGGGTACCCAATGTTCGATAGCAATCAGCCCCAGCATTTT
-	15	-	TRBJ1-3	TRBV5-1	CASSPGGNSGNTIYF	TGCGCCAGCAGCCCGGGAGGCAACTCTGGAAACACCATATATTTT
once	13	TRBD1	TRBJ1-2	TRBV24-1	CATSDRQGAGYTF	TGTGCCACCAGTGACCGACAGGGGGCCGGCTACACCTTC
-	14	-	TRBJ1-5	TRBV5-1	CASKYRVPNQPQHF	TGCGCCAGCAAATACCGGGTCCCTAATCAGCCCCAGCATTTT
-	16	TRBD1	TRBJ2-1	TRBV2	CASSAFGTGVANEQFF	TGTGCCAGCAGTGCCTTCGGGACAGGGGTTGCGAATGAGCAGTTCTTC
few	13	-	TRBJ1-1	TRBV5-1	CASRNTGGFEAFF	TGCGCCAGCAGGAATACGGGGGGCTTCGAGGCTTTCTTT
few	15	TRBD2	TRBJ2-7	TRBV6-5	CASSLGSRGGYEQYF	TGTGCCAGCAGTCTAGGATCTCGCGGGGGGTACGAGCAGTACTTC
-	15	-	TRBJ2-3	TRBV11-2	CASSSQGNRADTQYF	TGTGCCAGCAGCTCCCAGGGTAATAGGGCAGATACGCAGTATTTT
-	18	TRBD2	TRBJ2-7	TRBV15	CATSRDGSGGSSSYEQYF	TGTGCCACCAGCAGAGACGGTAGCGGGGGTTCCAGCTCCTACGAGCAGTACTTC
-	13	-	TRBJ2-2	TRBV5-1	CASSYQLAGELFF	TGCGCCAGCAGCTATCAGCTAGCCGGGGAGCTGTTTTTT
-	15	TRBD1	TRBJ2-7	TRBV3-1/TRBV3-2	CASSQDHGTGYEQYF	TGTGCCAGCAGCCAAGATCACGGGACAGGGTACGAGCAGTACTTC
-	15	TRBD1	TRBJ1-6	TRBV7-6	CASSLGGTGGSPLHF	TGTGCCAGCAGCTTAGGAGGGACAGGGGGTTCACCCCTCCACTTT
-	15	-	TRBJ2-1	TRBV9	CASSVGTDLLNEQFF	TGTGCCAGCAGCGTAGGGACAGACCTCCTAAATGAGCAGTTCTTC
-	14	-	TRBJ1-1	TRBV5-1	CASSLEGGLTEAFF	TGCGCCAGCAGCTTGGAGGGGGGGCTCACTGAAGCTTTCTTT
once	17	-	TRBJ1-3	TRBV19	CASSMVGTHYSGNTIYF	TGTGCCAGTAGTATGGTCGGGACTCACTACTCTGGAAACACCATATATTTT
once	16	-	TRBJ1-5	TRBV6-6	CASSPLGRGGNQPQHF	TGTGCCAGCAGTCCCCTGGGAAGGGGGGGAAATCAGCCCCAGCATTTT
-	18	TRBD1	TRBJ1-1	TRBV25-1	CASSEYMPEEGARVEAFF	TGTGCCAGCAGTGAATATATGCCGGAGGAGGGGGCGCGAGTTGAAGCTTTCTTT
-	15	-	TRBJ1-6	TRBV27	CASSANRDTNSPLHF	TGTGCCAGCAGTGCTAACCGGGACACTAATTCACCCCTCCACTTT
-	15	TRBD1	TRBJ1-2	TRBV4-1	CASSQEQGASLPGTF	TGCGCCAGCAGCCAAGAACAGGGGGCTTCCCTTCCGGGTACCTTC
-	15	-	TRBJ1-3	TRBV29-1	CSVGKQGFSGNTIYF	TGCAGCGTTGGGAAACAGGGATTCTCCGGAAACACCATATATTTT
-	14	-	TRBJ2-3	TRBV19	CASSPPTLTDTQYF	TGTGCCAGTAGCCCACCGACTCTCACAGATACGCAGTATTTT
-	16	TRBD1	TRBJ2-7	TRBV2	CASRGTGEGSSYEQYF	TGTGCCAGCAGAGGGACAGGGGAAGGGAGCTCCTACGAGCAGTACTTC